The 15 T cell receptor beta chains presented below share a single source sample, sequenced in a study of blood T cell repertoires in COVID-19. Libraries were prepared by immunoSEQ multiplex PCR; TCRdb keeps only in-frame clonotypes and omits some of them. Here the sample spans 390,000 or so clones, around 87% being singletons. The specimen was PBMCs or T cells enriched from blood (not recorded which). All receptors come from a man between 18 and 29 years old who had recovered from COVID-19.

The V gene is TRBV13, the J gene TRBJ2-7; D is uncertain. With 2 bases removed from V and 3 bases from J, the gap between germline ends came to 5 bases. The CDR3 is made up of 12 amino acids. The germline gives CDR1 PRHDT, CDR2 FYEKMQ (reference sequence). DNA for the CDR3: TGTGCCAGCAGCTTACAGGACTACGAGCAGTACTTC. Translating it yields CASSLQDYEQYF.

This clone was seen just once. This specimen includes other DNA sequences encoding the same CDR3. The J gene is TRBJ1-2, the V gene TRBV5-1; TRBD1 matches at 8 bases. Germline lookup yields CDR1 SGHRS and CDR2 YFSETQ. The CDR3 runs to 14 residues. V lost 0 bases and J lost 3; bases outside the gene matches: 1. In DNA, the CDR3 is TGCGCCAGCAGCTTGGACAGGGGGGACTATGGCTACACCTTC. It translates to CASSLDRGDYGYTF.

V usage is TRBV7-7 and J usage is TRBJ2-1; 10 bases agree with TRBD2. Germline lookup yields CDR1 SSHAT and CDR2 FNYEAQ (reference sequence). V trimming: 3 bases; J trimming: 7 bases; junction bases outside the gene matches: 6. The length of the CDR3 is 15 residues. CDR3 amino acids: CASSFLAGGLNEQFF. DNA of the CDR3: TGTGCCAGCAGCTTTTTAGCGGGAGGATTAAATGAGCAGTTCTTC.

J is TRBJ2-3 and V is TRBV5-1; tentatively, D is TRBD1 (6 bases). Germline V gives CDR1 SGHRS, CDR2 YFSETQ. V lost 3 bases, J lost 3 bases, and 11 bases lay in between. The CDR3 totals 14 residues. The CDR3 sequence: CASSSRTDTDTQYF. In nucleotides, the CDR3 is TGCGCCAGCAGCTCCAGGACAGATACAGATACGCAGTATTTT.

The rearrangement uses TRBV10-3 and TRBJ2-3, with 11 bases that match TRBD2. Trimming took 4 bases from V and 8 from J; bases not matched to a gene: 2. The CDR3 has 13 amino acids. From germline, CDR1 is ENHRY and CDR2 SYGVKD. Here the CDR3 reads CAISGGTSGTQYF. CDR3 bases: TGTGCCATCAGTGGGGGGACTAGCGGTACGCAGTATTTT.

The rearrangement uses TRBV6-5 and TRBJ1-1; TRBD1 is a possible D gene (6 bases). The CDR3 covers 14 residues. Between the trimmed V and J ends, which lost 5 bases and 4 bases, there was a span of 14 bases. CDR1 is MNHEY and CDR2 is SVGAGI in the germline V gene. CDR3 sequence reads: CASSPPGGSTEAFF. The CDR3 nucleotides read TGTGCCAGCAGTCCCCCGGGGGGCAGCACTGAAGCTTTCTTT.

This chain joins TRBV4-1 and TRBJ2-1, with D tentatively TRBD2 (6 bases). CDR1 and CDR2 (germline): MGHRA, YSYEKL. This CDR3 contains 16 residues. V lost 0 bases to trimming and J lost 1 base, with 10 bases between them. The DNA of the CDR3 is TGCGCCAGCAGCCAAGATATGGGGAGGTCCTACAATGAGCAGTTCTTC. It translates to CASSQDMGRSYNEQFF.

A single count supports this clone. The chain combines TRBV2 with TRBJ1-1; no reliable D call. The V and J ends lost 10 bases and 4 bases respectively, with 19 bases between them. Germline-derived CDR1 and CDR2 are SNHLY and FYNNEI. This CDR3 contains 14 residues. In DNA, the CDR3 is TGTGCCACCAACATTGCAGACCTAGGCACTGAAGCTTTCTTT. Translated, it gives CATNIADLGTEAFF.

The genes are TRBV18 and TRBJ1-1; 8 nucleotides match TRBD1. The CDR3 is 15 residues long. Germline CDR1 KGHSH, CDR2 LQKENI. The junction had 3 bases not matched to a gene; V was cut back by 2 bases and J by 1 base. The CDR3 loop is CASSPNGQGNTEAFF. CDR3 nucleotides: TGTGCCAGCTCACCAAACGGACAGGGGAACACTGAAGCTTTCTTT. Using reference TRBV18 and TRBJ1-1 for the parts outside the CDR3, the full variable domain is NAGVMQNPRHLVRRRGQEARLRCSPMKGHSHVYWYRQLPEEGLKFMVYLQKENIIDESGMPKERFSAEFPKEGPSILRIQQVVRGDSAAYFCASSPNGQGNTEAFFGQGTRLTVV.

This sequence joins TRBV7-2 and TRBJ1-5; 9 bases fit TRBD1. This CDR3 has 16 amino acids. Germline CDR1 reads SGHTA; CDR2 reads FQGNSA. V gave up 5 bases and J gave up 3 bases; unmatched junction bases: 8. The CDR3 reads CASSLQTGGLNQPQHF. CDR3 bases: TGTGCCAGCAGCCTACAGACAGGGGGTCTCAATCAGCCCCAGCATTTT.

The chain uses TRBV24-1 and TRBJ2-1; D is perhaps TRBD2 (7 bases). Trimming left V 5 bases short and J 8 bases short, with 18 bases between. This CDR3 has 15 amino acids. The germline V gene encodes CDR1 KGHDR and CDR2 SFDVKD. Here the CDR3 reads CATSGGGFGRDEQFF. DNA for the CDR3: TGTGCCACCAGTGGAGGGGGATTTGGGAGGGATGAGCAGTTCTTC.

The chain recombines TRBV6-5 with TRBJ2-7, with D tentatively TRBD2 (5 bases). Trimming cost V 5 bases and J 0 bases, with 11 bases left between them. Germline CDR1 is MNHEY and CDR2 is SVGAGI. This CDR3 has 14 residues. CDR3 nucleotides: TGTGCCAGCAGTAAACTGGGGAGCTCCTACGAGCAGTACTTC. Protein: CASSKLGSSYEQYF.

The rearrangement joins TRBV28 to TRBJ1-5; 8 bases fit TRBD1. After removal of 1 base from V and 2 bases from J, the junction contained 1 base not matched to a gene. CDR1 and CDR2 from the germline V gene are MDHEN and SYDVKM. The CDR3 has 15 residues. CDR3: CASSLLDRGNQPQHF. In DNA, the CDR3 is TGTGCCAGCAGTTTATTGGACAGGGGCAATCAGCCCCAGCATTTT. Drawing the rest from reference TRBV28 and TRBJ1-5, the complete variable domain is DVKVTQSSRYLVKRTGEKVFLECVQDMDHENMFWYRQDPGLGLRLIYFSYDVKMKEKGDIPEGYSVSREKKERFSLILESASTNQTSMYLCASSLLDRGNQPQHFGDGTRLSIL.

The CDR3 DNA follows: TGTGCCAGCAGCAACCCGCAACAGGGCCGCTACACCTTC. Amino acid sequence: CASSNPQQGRYTF. J is TRBJ1-2 and V is TRBV28; D is perhaps TRBD1 (6 bases). CDR3 length: 13 residues. Trimming pared 6 bases from V and 9 bases from J, leaving 17 bases between. The germline V gene has CDR1 MDHEN and CDR2 SYDVKM.

V and J are TRBV5-5 and TRBJ1-5, with D possibly matching TRBD1 (5 bases). Looked up from germline, CDR1 is SGHKS and CDR2 is YYEKEE (reference sequence). V lost 4 bases and J lost 6, with 17 bases in between. The CDR3 spans 15 residues. The DNA for the CDR3 is TGTGCCAGCAGCGATAACGCAGGGTTGGGTCAGCCCCAGCATTTT. Protein product: CASSDNAGLGQPQHF.